This entry lists 21 T cell receptor beta chains sequenced from one sample in a study of glioma-infiltrating T cells after dendritic cell vaccination. Only in-frame clones appear in the TCRdb table, and some are missing; sequencing was by immunoSEQ multiplex PCR. The table lists some 70,000 clones, under 90% of them singletons. Sequencing used blood, obtained before dendritic cell vaccination. These receptors came from a human donor with glioblastoma.

The V and J genes are TRBV5-1 and TRBJ2-2; D perhaps matches TRBD1 (6 bases). Germline lookup yields CDR1 SGHRS and CDR2 YFSETQ. The V end was cut by 3 bases, the J end by 2 bases, with 8 bases between. The CDR3 totals 14 residues. CDR3 sequence: CASSWTDNTGELFF. In nucleotides, the CDR3 is TGCGCCAGCAGCTGGACAGACAACACCGGGGAGCTGTTTTTT.

This chain links TRBV19 with TRBJ1-2; D might be TRBD1 (5 bases). The ends were cut back, 3 bases at V and 5 bases at J, with 13 bases in the middle. The CDR3 totals 14 residues. Germline assignment: CDR1 LNHDA and CDR2 SQIVND (reference sequence). DNA of the CDR3: TGTGCCAGTAGTATTGTCAGGGATTCGTATGGCTACACCTTC. Its protein is CASSIVRDSYGYTF.

The J gene is TRBJ1-1, the V gene TRBV19; weak D call: TRBD1 (6 bases). Trimming shortened V by 4 bases and J by 0 bases, and 15 bases separated the two germline ends. The CDR3 is 16 residues long. Germline V gene data show CDR1 as LNHDA and CDR2 as SQIVND (reference sequence). The CDR3 sequence is CASSTYRAPMNTEAFF. CDR3 DNA sequence: TGTGCCAGTAGTACTTACAGGGCTCCAATGAACACTGAAGCTTTCTTT.

The chain is built from TRBV19 and TRBJ1-4, with D possibly TRBD1 on 5 matching bases. CDR3 length: 14 amino acids. V was pared by 4 bases and J by 7 bases, with 13 bases between. The germline V gene encodes CDR1 LNHDA and CDR2 SQIVND (reference sequence). For the CDR3, the DNA is TGTGCCAGTAGTAAAGGGGAATTGAGTGAAAAACTGTTTTTT. As protein: CASSKGELSEKLFF.

This rearrangement joins TRBV7-6 to TRBJ2-3; weak D call: TRBD2 (6 bases). In germline, CDR1 is SGHVS, CDR2 FNYEAQ. The CDR3 extends over 21 amino acids. V was pared by 2 bases and J by 0 bases, with 27 bases between. As DNA, the CDR3 is TGTGCCAGCAGCTTATTACTCGGGGTGGAGGGACCCGACCGAAGCACAGATACGCAGTATTTT. Translated, it gives CASSLLLGVEGPDRSTDTQYF.

This chain joins TRBV10-3 and TRBJ2-3; tentatively, D is TRBD1 (5 bases). Trimming cost V 6 bases and J 0 bases, with 16 bases left between them. Per germline, CDR1 ENHRY and CDR2 SYGVKD. CDR3 size: 16 residues. The CDR3 region has the DNA TGTGCCATCAGACTACCCACAGGTTCTAGCACAGATACGCAGTATTTT. Its translation is CAIRLPTGSSTDTQYF.

The count of this clone is one. The genes are TRBV5-6 and TRBJ1-3; TRBD1 matches at 9 bases. The CDR3 has 17 residues. Germline CDR1 SGHDT, CDR2 YYEEEE. Unmatched junction bases numbered 13, after V lost 5 bases and J lost 4 bases. CDR3: CASSHGTGTSSGNTIYF. The CDR3 nucleotides read TGTGCCAGCAGTCATGGGACAGGGACCTCCAGCGGAAACACCATATATTTT.

Concerning this clone: Other DNA sequences of this sample code for an identical CDR3. The CDR3 DNA is TGTGCCAGCAAACGGGACAGTTCCTACGAGCAGTACTTC. Its translation: CASKRDSSYEQYF. V is TRBV27 and J is TRBJ2-7; 7 nucleotides align to TRBD1. J was trimmed by 1 base and V by 7 bases; bases with no gene match: 4. The CDR3 has 13 amino acids. Germline V gene data show CDR1 as MNHEY and CDR2 as SMNVEV (reference sequence).

The gene calls are TRBV11-2 and TRBJ2-5; 7 bases map to TRBD1. There are 12 residues in the CDR3. V lost 4 bases to trimming and J lost 4 bases; unmatched junction nucleotides: 0. Germline loops: CDR1 SGHAT, CDR2 FQNNGV. The CDR3 loop reads CASSWDRETQYF. The CDR3 bases are TGTGCCAGCAGCTGGGACAGAGAGACCCAGTACTTC.

V and J are TRBV5-1 and TRBJ1-6; tentatively, D is TRBD1 (6 bases). CDR3 length: 15 residues. V gave up 0 bases and J gave up 7 bases, with 11 bases separating them. Germline V gene data show CDR1 as SGHRS and CDR2 as YFSETQ. CDR3 amino acids: CASSLATGQNSPLHF. The CDR3 nucleotides are TGCGCCAGCAGCTTGGCTACAGGGCAAAATTCACCCCTCCACTTT. The full variable domain, rest sourced from reference TRBV5-1 and TRBJ1-6, is KAGVTQTPRYLIKTRGQQVTLSCSPISGHRSVSWYQQTPGQGLQFLFEYFSETQRNKGNFPGRFSGRQFSNSRSEMNVSTLELGDSALYLCASSLATGQNSPLHFGNGTRLTVT.

V is TRBV6-1 and J is TRBJ2-7; 10 bases match TRBD1. The CDR3 consists of 15 residues. The trim removed 0 bases at V and 3 bases at J, leaving 2 bases unmatched. Germline V lookup: CDR1 MNHNS, CDR2 SASEGT. CDR3: CASSEARTGGYEQYF. The CDR3 DNA sequence: TGTGCCAGCAGTGAAGCCCGGACAGGGGGCTACGAGCAGTACTTC.

This clone was counted a few times. The V call is TRBV7-6, the J call TRBJ2-4, with D perhaps TRBD2 (6 bases). Germline assignment: CDR1 SGHVS and CDR2 FNYEAQ. The CDR3 covers 17 residues. Deletions cut 3 bases from V and 1 base from J, with 16 bases between. The CDR3 DNA sequence: TGTGCCAGCAGCTTCACCCCTTGGGGGGATGCCAAAAACATTCAGTACTTC. Its translation: CASSFTPWGDAKNIQYF.

The chain employs TRBV7-6 and TRBJ2-7; TRBD2 matches 8 bases. J was trimmed by 0 bases and V by 1 base; bases with no gene match: 2. CDR3 length: 15 residues. Per germline, CDR1 SGHVS and CDR2 FNYEAQ. The CDR3 protein is CASSLGGGFSYEQYF. The CDR3 DNA follows: TGTGCCAGCAGCTTAGGCGGGGGGTTCTCCTACGAGCAGTACTTC. Complete variable domain (other parts from reference TRBV7-6 and TRBJ2-7): GAGVSQSPRYKVTKRGQDVALRCDPISGHVSLYWYRQALGQGPEFLTYFNYEAQQDKSGLPNDRFSAERPEGSISTLTIQRTEQRDSAMYRCASSLGGGFSYEQYFGPGTRLTVT.

V and J are TRBV4-3 and TRBJ2-5; 9 nucleotides line up with TRBD1. The assigned J gene may be wrong: the sequence end matches TRBJ2-7 better. Per germline, CDR1 LGHNA and CDR2 YSLEER. The CDR3 spans 15 residues. CDR3 region: CASSQRPGQGYEQYF. For the CDR3, the DNA is TGCGCCAGCAGCCAAAGACCGGGACAGGGATACGAGCAGTACTTC.

The chain couples TRBV6-6 to TRBJ2-7; a possible D gene is TRBD2 (5 bases). Germline V gene sequence: CDR1 MNHNY, CDR2 SVGAGI (reference sequence). V lost 2 bases and J 2 bases, leaving 16 bases between the germline ends. The CDR3 is made up of 16 amino acids. CDR3 protein: CASSYLSPGLTYEQYF. The DNA of the CDR3 is TGTGCCAGCAGTTACCTGAGTCCAGGACTGACCTACGAGCAGTACTTC.

V usage is TRBV4-1 and J usage is TRBJ1-3, with TRBD1 as a possible D gene (5 bases). The CDR3 is made up of 16 amino acids. Trimming pared 3 bases from V and 0 bases from J, leaving 12 bases between. CDR1 and CDR2 from the germline V gene are MGHRA and YSYEKL. CDR3 bases: TGCGCCAGCAGCCAGGAAAGGGGAAGCTCTGGAAACACCATATATTTT. Translation: CASSQERGSSGNTIYF.

The V gene is TRBV7-9, the J gene TRBJ2-7; D perhaps matches TRBD1 (5 bases). Germline V lookup: CDR1 SEHNR, CDR2 FQNEAQ (reference sequence). The V gene lost 1 base and the J gene lost 6 bases, with 13 bases spanning the gap. The CDR3 length is 14 residues. CDR3 sequence: CASSLEGRASEQYF. Here the CDR3 DNA reads TGTGCCAGCAGCTTAGAGGGCAGGGCGTCCGAGCAGTACTTC.

The chain links TRBV21-1 to TRBJ1-2; the table's TRBD1 call for D was not verified on the DNA. TRBV21-1 is a listed pseudogene. This CDR3 spans 13 amino acids. CDR3 sequence: CASSKEGDGGYTF. CDR3 DNA sequence: TGTGCCAGCAGCAAAGAGGGGGATGGTGGCTACACCTTC.

This chain connects TRBV11-1 to TRBJ2-1, with D possibly TRBD2 on 6 matching bases. The CDR3 is 12 residues long. The germline V and J ends were trimmed by 1 base and 12 bases, with 10 bases remaining between them. CDR1 is SGHAT, CDR2 FQDESV, per germline (reference sequence). CDR3 protein: CASSLVGGGQFF. CDR3 sequence (DNA): TGTGCCAGCAGCTTAGTGGGGGGTGGGCAGTTCTTC.

J is TRBJ1-1 and V is TRBV9; 7 bases align to TRBD1. The CDR3 loop spans 14 amino acids. J gave up 11 bases and V 3 bases, and 13 bases lay outside the gene matches. Germline V gives CDR1 SGDLS, CDR2 YYNGEE. This CDR3 is CASSGQGGGISAFF. DNA of the CDR3: TGTGCCAGCAGCGGACAGGGCGGCGGAATTAGCGCTTTCTTT.

CDR3 sequence (DNA): TGTGCCAGCAGCCCCTGGGACAGGCTACGTGGAAACACCATATATTTT. As protein: CASSPWDRLRGNTIYF. The rearrangement joins TRBV5-4 to TRBJ1-3, with 8 bases fitting TRBD1. Germline loops: CDR1 SGHNT, CDR2 YYREEE (reference sequence). The trim removed 4 bases at V and 3 bases at J, leaving 9 bases unmatched. The CDR3 is 16 residues long. Based on the CDR3 plus reference TRBV5-4 and TRBJ1-3, the full variable domain is ETGVTQSPTHLIKTRGQQVTLRCSSQSGHNTVSWYQQALGQGPQFIFQYYREEENGRGNFPPRFSGLQFPNYSSELNVNALELDDSALYLCASSPWDRLRGNTIYFGEGSWLTVV.